Listed below are T cell receptor beta chains from one sample, sequenced in a study of blood T cell repertoires in COVID-19. The method was immunoSEQ multiplex PCR; TCRdb's version includes in-frame clones alone and lacks a portion of them. Altogether approximately 140,000 clones are present, around 88% being singletons, with the ten largest covering about 1.6%. Sequencing used peripheral blood. These receptors were taken from a woman between 55 and 75 years old with acute or convalescent COVID-19. The CDR3 runs from the conserved cysteine through the conserved F or W. A D gene is named only where the DNA matches it firmly. Size tells how often a clone was seen (once, few, many) or the class of an expanded clone, and some rows leave it out.

abundance	len	v_gene	j_gene	d_gene	CDR3nt	CDR3aa
once	16	TRBV25-1	TRBJ2-5	TRBD2	TGTGCCAGCAGTGAACCGCTAGCGGGGACATTGGGGACCCAGTACTTC	CASSEPLAGTLGTQYF
-	13	TRBV7-3	TRBJ2-3	-	TGTGCCAGCAGCTTAGGGGCCCCAGATACGCAGTATTTT	CASSLGAPDTQYF
-	15	TRBV7-9	TRBJ2-7	TRBD2	TGTGCCAGCAGCTTTGGTTCGGGGGGGCCCTACGAGCAGTACTTC	CASSFGSGGPYEQYF
-	15	TRBV19	TRBJ1-5	-	TGTGCCAGTGGTCCGCTATCGGGGGGCAATCAGCCCCAGCATTTT	CASGPLSGGNQPQHF
-	15	TRBV29-1	TRBJ2-3	-	TGCAGCGTTGAAGATCAGGCGGAGGCTAGAGATACGCAGTATTTT	CSVEDQAEARDTQYF
-	16	TRBV5-4	TRBJ2-3	TRBD2	TGTGCCAGCAGCCCCGGGGGGGGGCGATCCACAGATACGCAGTATTTT	CASSPGGGRSTDTQYF
-	14	TRBV7-9	TRBJ2-7	TRBD2	TGTGCCAGCAGCACTAGCGGGGCCTTCGGCGAGCAGTACTTC	CASSTSGAFGEQYF
-	14	TRBV3-1/TRBV3-2	TRBJ2-7	TRBD1	TGTGCCAGCAGCAAAGGGCAGGGGGCCTGGGAGCAGTACTTC	CASSKGQGAWEQYF
-	16	TRBV11-3	TRBJ2-5	TRBD1	TGTGCCAGCAGCTTAGGGGGGACAGGTTTCCAAGAGACCCAGTACTTC	CASSLGGTGFQETQYF
-	13	TRBV9	TRBJ2-7	-	TGTGCCAGCAGCGGTAGGAGCTCCTACGAGCAGTACTTC	CASSGRSSYEQYF
-	16	TRBV19	TRBJ2-5	TRBD2	TGTGCCAGTAGTGTTACTAGCGGGGGCTTCCTAGAGACCCAGTACTTC	CASSVTSGGFLETQYF
-	14	TRBV2	TRBJ2-3	-	TGTGCCGCCAAGGGCGGGGGCGTCAGGGATACGCAGTATTTT	CAAKGGGVRDTQYF
-	17	TRBV18	TRBJ1-3	TRBD1	TGTGCCAGCTCTCTCTCGGGACAGGGATTTGTTGGAAACACCATATATTTT	CASSLSGQGFVGNTIYF
-	15	TRBV5-6	TRBJ1-5	TRBD1	TGTGCCAGCAGCTTTTTGGGGACAGTAGGTCAGCCCCAGCATTTT	CASSFLGTVGQPQHF
-	19	TRBV5-6	TRBJ1-2	TRBD1	TGTGCCAGCAGCTTGGGCCGGGGACAGGGCTTCGGAGTGGAGTATGGCTACACCTTC	CASSLGRGQGFGVEYGYTF
-	15	TRBV14	TRBJ1-2	TRBD1	TGTGCCAGCAGCCTGGGACAGGGGATTGGCTATGGCTACACCTTC	CASSLGQGIGYGYTF
-	14	TRBV6-5	TRBJ2-5	TRBD1	TGTGCCAGCAGGGACGACAGGGGAGGAGAGACCCAGTACTTC	CASRDDRGGETQYF
-	14	TRBV11-3	TRBJ1-4	-	TGTGCCAGCAGCTCGACAGATACTAATGAAAAACTGTTTTTT	CASSSTDTNEKLFF
-	17	TRBV6-4	TRBJ1-4	-	TGTGCCAGTGGGAGATCGGGGGTTGGGGCAACTAATGAAAAACTGTTTTTT	CASGRSGVGATNEKLFF
-	18	TRBV30	TRBJ1-6	-	TGTGCCTGGAGTGTACCGTGGGGGGAGAGCTCCTATAATTCACCCCTCCACTTT	CAWSVPWGESSYNSPLHF
-	12	TRBV19	TRBJ2-7	-	TGTGCCAGTAGTCCAGCGCCCTACGAGCAGTACTTC	CASSPAPYEQYF
-	14	TRBV7-9	TRBJ2-5	TRBD2	TGTGCCAGCAGCTTACTAGCGGGGGGCGAGACCCAGTACTTC	CASSLLAGGETQYF
-	15	TRBV6-4	TRBJ2-1	TRBD2	TGTGCCAGCAGTAGACTAGCGGGGGGGCCCAATGAGCAGTTCTTC	CASSRLAGGPNEQFF
-	14	TRBV5-1	TRBJ2-2	-	TGCGCCAGCAGCAGGGGTCAGAACACCGGGGAGCTGTTTTTT	CASSRGQNTGELFF
-	17	TRBV28	TRBJ2-7	TRBD1	TGTGCCAGCAGTTTACTCCTCGGCCAGGGGGTTTACGACGAGCAGTACTTC	CASSLLLGQGVYDEQYF
-	16	TRBV19	TRBJ1-3	-	TGTGCCAGTAGTACGTGGACAACCGGCAATGGAAACACCATATATTTT	CASSTWTTGNGNTIYF
-	12	TRBV7-2	TRBJ1-5	-	TGTGCCAGCAGCTTAACCGGTCAGCCCCAGCATTTT	CASSLTGQPQHF
-	16	TRBV6-2/TRBV6-3	TRBJ2-7	TRBD2	TGTGCCAGCAGTTCCCTCGAGGGGACTACTGGTTACGAGCAGTACTTC	CASSSLEGTTGYEQYF
-	16	TRBV18	TRBJ1-5	-	TGTGCCAGCTCACCACCGGGCCAGGGAAGCAATCAGCCCCAGCATTTT	CASSPPGQGSNQPQHF
-	14	TRBV6-5	TRBJ1-1	TRBD1	TGTGCCAGCACCAGACAGGGGGGCGGCACTGAAGCTTTCTTT	CASTRQGGGTEAFF